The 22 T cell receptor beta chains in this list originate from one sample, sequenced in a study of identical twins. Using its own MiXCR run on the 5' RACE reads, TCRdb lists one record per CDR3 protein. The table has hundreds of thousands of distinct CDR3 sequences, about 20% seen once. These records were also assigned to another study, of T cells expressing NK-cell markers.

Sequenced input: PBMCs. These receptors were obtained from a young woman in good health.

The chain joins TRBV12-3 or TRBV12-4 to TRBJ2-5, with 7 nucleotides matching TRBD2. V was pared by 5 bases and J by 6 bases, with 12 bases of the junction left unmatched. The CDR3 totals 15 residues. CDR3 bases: TGTGCCAGCAGTCAGGGAGGGACTCCTGGGAAGACCCAGTACTTC. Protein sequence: CASSQGGTPGKTQYF.

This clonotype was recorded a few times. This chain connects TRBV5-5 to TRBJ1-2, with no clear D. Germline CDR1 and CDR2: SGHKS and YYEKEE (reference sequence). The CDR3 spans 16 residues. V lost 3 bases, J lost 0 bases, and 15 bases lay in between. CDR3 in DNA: TGTGCCAGCAGCTCTGTCCTCCAAGAGGCTAACTATGGCTACACCTTC. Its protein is CASSSVLQEANYGYTF.

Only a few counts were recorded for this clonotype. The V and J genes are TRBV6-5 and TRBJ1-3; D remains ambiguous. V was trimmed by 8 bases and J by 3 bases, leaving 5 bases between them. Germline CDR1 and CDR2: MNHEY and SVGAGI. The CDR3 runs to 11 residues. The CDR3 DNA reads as TGTGCCAGCCGGTATGGAAACACCATATATTTT. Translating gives CASRYGNTIYF.

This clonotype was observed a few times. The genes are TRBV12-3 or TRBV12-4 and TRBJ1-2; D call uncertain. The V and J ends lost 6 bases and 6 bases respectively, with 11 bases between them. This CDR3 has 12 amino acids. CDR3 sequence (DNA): TGTGCCAGCAGGTCACCCCATCATGGCTACACCTTC. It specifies CASRSPHHGYTF.

CDR3 sequence: CASSAQWGNQPQHF. DNA for the CDR3: TGCGCCAGCAGCGCTCAGTGGGGTAATCAGCCCCAGCATTTT. This chain connects TRBV5-1 to TRBJ1-5; D gene uncertain. V lost 4 bases and J lost 4, with 12 bases in between. The CDR3 sequence is 14 residues long. Germline V gene lookup returns CDR1 SGHRS and CDR2 YFSETQ.

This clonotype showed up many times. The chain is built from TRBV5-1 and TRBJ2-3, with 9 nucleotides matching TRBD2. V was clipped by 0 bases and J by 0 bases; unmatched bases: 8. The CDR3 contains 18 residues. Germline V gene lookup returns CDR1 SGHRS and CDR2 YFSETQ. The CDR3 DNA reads TGCGCCAGCAGCTTGGCAGCGGGAGGCGCGAGGAGCACAGATACGCAGTATTTT. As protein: CASSLAAGGARSTDTQYF. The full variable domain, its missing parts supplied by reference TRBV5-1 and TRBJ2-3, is KAGVTQTPRYLIKTRGQQVTLSCSPISGHRSVSWYQQTPGQGLQFLFEYFSETQRNKGNFPGRFSGRQFSNSRSEMNVSTLELGDSALYLCASSLAAGGARSTDTQYFGPGTRLTVL.

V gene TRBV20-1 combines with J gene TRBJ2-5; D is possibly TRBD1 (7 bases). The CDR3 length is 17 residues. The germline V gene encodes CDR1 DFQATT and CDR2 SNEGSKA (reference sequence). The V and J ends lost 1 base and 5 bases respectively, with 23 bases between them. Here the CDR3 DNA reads TGCAGTGCTAGAGGACCACCAGGGGGGCCTAGGAGGGAGACCCAGTACTTC. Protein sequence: CSARGPPGGPRRETQYF.

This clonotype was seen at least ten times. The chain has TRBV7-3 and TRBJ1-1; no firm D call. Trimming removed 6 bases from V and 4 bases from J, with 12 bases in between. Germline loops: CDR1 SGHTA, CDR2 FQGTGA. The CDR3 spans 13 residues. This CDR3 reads CASSASGITEAFF. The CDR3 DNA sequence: TGTGCCAGCAGTGCCTCGGGGATCACTGAAGCTTTCTTT.

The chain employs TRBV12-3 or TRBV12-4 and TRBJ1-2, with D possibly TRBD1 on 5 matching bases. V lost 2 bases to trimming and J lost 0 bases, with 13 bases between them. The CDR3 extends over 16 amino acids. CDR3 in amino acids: CASSLMTASTNYGYTF. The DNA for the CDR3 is TGTGCCAGCAGTTTAATGACAGCCTCTACTAACTATGGCTACACCTTC.

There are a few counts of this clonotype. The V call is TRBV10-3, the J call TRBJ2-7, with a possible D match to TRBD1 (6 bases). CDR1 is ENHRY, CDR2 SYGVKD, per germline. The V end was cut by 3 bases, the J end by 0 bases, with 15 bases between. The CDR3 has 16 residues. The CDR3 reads CAISDNTGRSSYEQYF. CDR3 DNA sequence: TGTGCCATCAGTGACAATACAGGGAGAAGCTCCTACGAGCAGTACTTC.

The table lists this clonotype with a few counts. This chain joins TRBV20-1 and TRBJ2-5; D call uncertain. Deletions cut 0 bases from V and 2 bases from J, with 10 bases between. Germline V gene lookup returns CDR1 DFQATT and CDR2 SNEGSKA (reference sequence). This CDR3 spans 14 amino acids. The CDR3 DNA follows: TGCAGTGCTAGAGATCTCGGTAAACAAGAGACCCAGTACTTC. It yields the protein CSARDLGKQETQYF.

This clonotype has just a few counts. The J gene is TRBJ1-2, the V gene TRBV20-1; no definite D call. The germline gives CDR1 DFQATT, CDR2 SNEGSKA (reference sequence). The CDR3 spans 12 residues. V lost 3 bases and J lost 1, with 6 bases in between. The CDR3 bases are TGCAGTGCTAGCAGCGTTAACTATGGCTACACCTTC. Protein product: CSASSVNYGYTF.

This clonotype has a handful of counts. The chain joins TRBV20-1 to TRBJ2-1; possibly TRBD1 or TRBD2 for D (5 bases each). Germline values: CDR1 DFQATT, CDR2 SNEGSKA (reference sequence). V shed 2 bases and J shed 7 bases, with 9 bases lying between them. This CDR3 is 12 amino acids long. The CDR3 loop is CSARLRGNEQFF. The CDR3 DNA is TGCAGTGCTAGATTGAGGGGAAATGAGCAGTTCTTC.

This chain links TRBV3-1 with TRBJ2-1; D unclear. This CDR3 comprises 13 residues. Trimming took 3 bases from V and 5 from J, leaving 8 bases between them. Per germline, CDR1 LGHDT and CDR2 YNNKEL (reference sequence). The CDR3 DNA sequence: TGTGCCAGCAGCCACGTTGGAAACAATGAGCAGTTCTTC. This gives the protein CASSHVGNNEQFF.

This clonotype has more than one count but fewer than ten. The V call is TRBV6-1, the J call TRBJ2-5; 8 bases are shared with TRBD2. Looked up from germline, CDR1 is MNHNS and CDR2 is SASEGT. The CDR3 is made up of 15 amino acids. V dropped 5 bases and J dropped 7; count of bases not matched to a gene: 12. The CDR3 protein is CASSPDYRRGGTQYF. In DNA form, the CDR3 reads TGTGCCAGCAGTCCCGACTACCGTCGGGGGGGGACCCAGTACTTC.

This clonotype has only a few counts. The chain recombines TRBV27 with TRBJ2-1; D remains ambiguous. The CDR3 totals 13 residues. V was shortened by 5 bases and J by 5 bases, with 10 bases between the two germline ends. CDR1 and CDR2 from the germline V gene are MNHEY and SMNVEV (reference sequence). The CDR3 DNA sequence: TGTGCCAGCAGTACCTCTCCTAACAATGAGCAGTTCTTC. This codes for CASSTSPNNEQFF.

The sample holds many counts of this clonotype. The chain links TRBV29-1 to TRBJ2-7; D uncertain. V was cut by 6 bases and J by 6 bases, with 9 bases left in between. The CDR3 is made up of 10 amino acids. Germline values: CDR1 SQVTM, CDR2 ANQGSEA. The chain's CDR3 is CSVLTGEQYF. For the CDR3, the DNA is TGCAGCGTCTTGACCGGCGAGCAGTACTTC.

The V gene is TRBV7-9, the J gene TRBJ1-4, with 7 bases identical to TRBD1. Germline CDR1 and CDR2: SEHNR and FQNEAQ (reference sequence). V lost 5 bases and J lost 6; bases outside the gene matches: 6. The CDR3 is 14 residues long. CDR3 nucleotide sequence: TGTGCCAGCAGCCCACTGACAGGGTATGAAAAACTGTTTTTT. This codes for CASSPLTGYEKLFF. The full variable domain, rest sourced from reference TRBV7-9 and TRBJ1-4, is DTGVSQNPRHKITKRGQNVTFRCDPISEHNRLYWYRQTLGQGPEFLTYFQNEAQLEKSRLLSDRFSAERPKGSFSTLEIQRTEQGDSAMYLCASSPLTGYEKLFFGSGTQLSVL.

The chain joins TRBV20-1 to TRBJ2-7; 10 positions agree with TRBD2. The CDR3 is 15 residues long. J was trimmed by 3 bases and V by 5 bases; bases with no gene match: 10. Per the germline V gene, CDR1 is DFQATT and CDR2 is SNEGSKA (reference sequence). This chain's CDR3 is CSAPTGTSDFYEQYF. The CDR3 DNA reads TGCAGTGCTCCCACCGGGACTAGCGACTTCTACGAGCAGTACTTC.

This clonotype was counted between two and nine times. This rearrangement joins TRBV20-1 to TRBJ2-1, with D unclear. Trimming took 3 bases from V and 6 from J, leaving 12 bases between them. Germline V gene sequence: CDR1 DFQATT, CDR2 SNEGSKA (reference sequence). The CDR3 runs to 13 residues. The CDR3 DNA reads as TGCAGTGCTAGGCTGGGCCCCCTCAATGAGCAGTTCTTC. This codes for CSARLGPLNEQFF.

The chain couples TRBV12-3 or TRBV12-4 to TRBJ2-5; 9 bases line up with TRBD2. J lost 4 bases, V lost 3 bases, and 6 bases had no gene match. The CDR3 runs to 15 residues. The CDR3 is CASSFPREGGETQYF. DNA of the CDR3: TGTGCCAGCAGTTTCCCGCGGGAGGGGGGAGAGACCCAGTACTTC.

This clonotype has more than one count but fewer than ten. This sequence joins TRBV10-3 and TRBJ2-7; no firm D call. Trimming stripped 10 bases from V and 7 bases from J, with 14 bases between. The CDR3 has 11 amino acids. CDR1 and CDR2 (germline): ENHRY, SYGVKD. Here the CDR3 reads CATLFAEEQYF. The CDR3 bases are TGTGCCACCCTATTCGCTGAGGAGCAGTACTTC.